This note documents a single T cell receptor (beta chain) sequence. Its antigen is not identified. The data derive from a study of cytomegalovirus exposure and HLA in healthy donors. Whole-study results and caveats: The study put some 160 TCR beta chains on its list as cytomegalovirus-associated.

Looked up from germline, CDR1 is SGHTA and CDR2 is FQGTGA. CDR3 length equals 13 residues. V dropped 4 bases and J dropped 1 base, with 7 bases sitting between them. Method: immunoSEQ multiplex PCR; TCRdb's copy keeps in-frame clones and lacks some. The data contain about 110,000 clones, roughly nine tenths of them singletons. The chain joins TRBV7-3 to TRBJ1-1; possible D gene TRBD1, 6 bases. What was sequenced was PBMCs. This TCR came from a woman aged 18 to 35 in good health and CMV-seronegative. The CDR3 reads CASSSGENTEAFF. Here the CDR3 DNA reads TGTGCCAGCAGCTCAGGGGAGAACACTGAAGCTTTCTTT.